These 31 T cell receptor beta chains share one sample of origin, sequenced in a study of blood T cell repertoires in COVID-19. Clones were read by immunoSEQ multiplex PCR, and TCRdb kept only the in-frame ones, dropping some. The sample lists roughly 260,000 clones, more than 70% seen once, with approximately 11% in the top ten. Input material: peripheral blood. All receptors derive from a woman aged 25 to 39 with COVID-19, enrolled during active disease.

V usage is TRBV29-1 and J usage is TRBJ2-7; TRBD2 agrees at 7 bases. Trimming removed 6 bases from V and 3 bases from J; junction bases left unmatched: 5. The germline CDR1 and CDR2 sequences are SQVTM and ANQGSEA. The CDR3 length is 12 residues. CDR3 residues: CSVGTTFYEQYF. For the CDR3, the DNA is TGCAGCGTAGGGACTACCTTCTACGAGCAGTACTTC.

The chain carries TRBV19 and TRBJ2-7; weak D call: TRBD1 (5 bases). Germline CDR1 and CDR2: LNHDA and SQIVND (reference sequence). Trimming took 3 bases from V and 3 from J, leaving 15 bases between them. CDR3 length: 15 residues. Here the CDR3 reads CASSMGGANIYEQYF. Here the CDR3 DNA reads TGTGCCAGTAGTATGGGTGGGGCAAACATCTACGAGCAGTACTTC.

This rearrangement joins TRBV4-2 to TRBJ1-1, with 8 nucleotides matching TRBD1. Germline values: CDR1 LGHNA, CDR2 YNFKEQ. J lost 5 bases, V lost 0 bases, and 5 bases had no gene match. The CDR3 contains 15 residues. CDR3 nucleotides: TGTGCCAGCAGCCAAGACAGGGGGCGGTGGACTGAAGCTTTCTTT. Residues: CASSQDRGRWTEAFF.

The V gene is TRBV7-6, the J gene TRBJ2-1; weak D call: TRBD2 (5 bases). The CDR3 is 13 residues long. Trimming pared 3 bases from V and 7 bases from J, leaving 10 bases between. Germline loops: CDR1 SGHVS, CDR2 FNYEAQ. In DNA, the CDR3 is TGTGCCAGCAGCTTGAGAGGGCCAAATGAGCAGTTCTTC. It yields the protein CASSLRGPNEQFF.

In its sample, this clone was seen once. The chain links TRBV2 to TRBJ2-7; D remains ambiguous. The germline V and J ends were trimmed by 4 bases and 10 bases, with 11 bases remaining between them. The CDR3 sequence is 11 residues long. Germline V lookup: CDR1 SNHLY, CDR2 FYNNEI. The CDR3 region has the DNA TGTGCCAGCAGTGCCCAAGGAGCCCAGTACTTC. Its translation is CASSAQGAQYF.

The table lists this clone with a count of one. V and J are TRBV19 and TRBJ2-6; TRBD1 aligns across 12 bases. The CDR3 loop spans 18 amino acids. Per germline, CDR1 LNHDA and CDR2 SQIVND (reference sequence). Germline trimming cut 8 bases from V and 0 bases from J; bases unmatched to any gene: 8. CDR3: CASGNRDRGHSGANVLTF. DNA for the CDR3: TGTGCCAGTGGGAATCGGGACAGGGGGCACTCTGGGGCCAACGTCCTGACTTTC.

This sequence joins TRBV4-1 and TRBJ2-3; 8 positions agree with TRBD2. The CDR3 contains 15 residues. Trimming at V came to 5 bases and at J to 6 bases, leaving 10 bases not matched to a gene. Germline CDR1 reads MGHRA; CDR2 reads YSYEKL. CDR3 in amino acids: CASSLGLGVGDTQYF. DNA of the CDR3: TGCGCCAGCAGCTTGGGACTAGGAGTGGGCGATACGCAGTATTTT.

The chain is built from TRBV7-8 and TRBJ1-1; 9 bases agree with TRBD1. The CDR3 runs to 15 residues. From germline, CDR1 is SGHVS and CDR2 FQNEAQ. V lost 0 bases to trimming and J lost 1 base; unmatched junction nucleotides: 0. The CDR3 sequence is CASSLAGQGNTEAFF. Written as DNA, the CDR3 is TGTGCCAGCAGCTTAGCGGGACAGGGGAACACTGAAGCTTTCTTT.

This rearrangement joins TRBV28 to TRBJ2-1; 9 bases fit TRBD2. J lost 8 bases, V lost 7 bases, and 9 bases had no gene match. The CDR3 loop spans 14 amino acids. From germline, CDR1 is MDHEN and CDR2 SYDVKM. The DNA for the CDR3 is TGTGCCAGCAAGTCGGCTAGCGGGAAGGATGAGCAGTTCTTC. It translates to CASKSASGKDEQFF.

The V call is TRBV9, the J call TRBJ1-6; D gene ambiguous. CDR3 size: 14 residues. Germline V gene sequence: CDR1 SGDLS, CDR2 YYNGEE. With 0 bases removed from V and 13 bases from J, the gap between germline ends came to 14 bases. The CDR3 loop is CASSVGGESSPLHF. The CDR3 DNA reads TGTGCCAGCAGCGTAGGCGGGGAGAGTTCCCCCCTCCACTTT.

On this clone: Different DNA sequences within this sample yield the same CDR3. This rearrangement joins TRBV4-1 to TRBJ2-7; D is perhaps TRBD2 (6 bases). The CDR3 runs to 14 residues. CDR1 and CDR2 from the germline V gene are MGHRA and YSYEKL. Trimming removed 1 base from V and 4 bases from J, with 11 bases in between. Written as DNA, the CDR3 is TGCGCCAGCAGCCAAGGTGGAGGGTCTTACGAGCAGTACTTC. Its translation: CASSQGGGSYEQYF.

This clone is a singleton in its sample. V and J are TRBV18 and TRBJ1-2, with 7 bases matching TRBD1. Germline V lookup: CDR1 KGHSH, CDR2 LQKENI. The J segment lost 6 bases and the V segment lost 2 bases, leaving 6 bases of the junction unmatched. The CDR3 runs to 14 residues. The CDR3 DNA reads TGTGCCAGCTCACCAAACAGGGGCCAAGATGGCTACACCTTC. It is translated as CASSPNRGQDGYTF.

The chain links TRBV30 to TRBJ1-4; unclear D gene. In germline, CDR1 is GTSNPN, CDR2 SVGIG (reference sequence). The CDR3 is made up of 11 amino acids. The ends were cut back, 2 bases at V and 7 bases at J, with 5 bases in the middle. The CDR3 sequence is CAWSFSEKLFF. The CDR3 DNA reads as TGTGCCTGGAGTTTCAGTGAAAAACTGTTTTTT.

The chain combines TRBV4-2 with TRBJ2-1; D perhaps matches TRBD2 (6 bases). The germline V gene has CDR1 LGHNA and CDR2 YNFKEQ. Trimming cost V 1 base and J 0 bases, with 10 bases left between them. The CDR3 totals 16 residues. The CDR3 protein is CASSQGLASSYNEQFF. CDR3 in DNA: TGTGCCAGCAGCCAAGGCCTAGCGAGCTCCTACAATGAGCAGTTCTTC.

This clone turned up a few times. V usage is TRBV10-2 and J usage is TRBJ1-1, with 8 bases that match TRBD1. This CDR3 is 14 amino acids long. The trim removed 8 bases at V and 9 bases at J, leaving 14 bases unmatched. CDR1 is WSHSY and CDR2 is SAAADI in the germline V gene. For the CDR3, the DNA is TGCGCCAGCCACATGGAAAGGACAGGGCTTAAAGCTTTCTTT. Residues: CASHMERTGLKAFF.

This clone appeared a few times. The rearrangement joins TRBV27 to TRBJ1-6, with a possible D match to TRBD1 (5 bases). Germline V CDR1 and CDR2: MNHEY, SMNVEV (reference sequence). The CDR3 totals 13 residues. V lost 6 bases, J lost 9 bases, and 12 bases lay in between. The CDR3 bases are TGTGCCAGCAGGGGGTTGGGGGGTTCACCCCTCCACTTT. Protein: CASRGLGGSPLHF.

This rearrangement joins TRBV7-9 to TRBJ2-2; 8 nucleotides agree with TRBD1. The CDR3 extends over 14 amino acids. The J segment lost 5 bases and the V segment lost 5 bases, leaving 4 bases of the junction unmatched. The germline CDR1 and CDR2 sequences are SEHNR and FQNEAQ (reference sequence). CDR3 sequence: CASSQGQATGELFF. The CDR3 nucleotides are TGTGCCAGCAGCCAGGGACAGGCGACCGGGGAGCTGTTTTTT. Using reference TRBV7-9 and TRBJ2-2 for the parts outside the CDR3, the full variable domain is DTGVSQNPRHKITKRGQNVTFRCDPISEHNRLYWYRQTLGQGPEFLTYFQNEAQLEKSRLLSDRFSAERPKGSFSTLEIQRTEQGDSAMYLCASSQGQATGELFFGEGSRLTVL.

The chain recombines TRBV5-4 with TRBJ2-1; the match to TRBD2 covers 9 bases. The CDR3 consists of 17 residues. Germline V gene lookup returns CDR1 SGHNT and CDR2 YYREEE (reference sequence). Trimming took 0 bases from V and 6 from J; bases not matched to a gene: 10. The DNA of the CDR3 is TGTGCCAGCAGCTTGGGCCCCCCAGCGGGAGGCCCCAATGAGCAGTTCTTC. Protein sequence: CASSLGPPAGGPNEQFF.

This chain connects TRBV5-6 to TRBJ1-3; possible D gene TRBD1, 6 bases. Trimming took 2 bases from V and 2 from J, leaving 14 bases between them. Germline-derived CDR1 and CDR2 are SGHDT and YYEEEE. The CDR3 consists of 16 residues. CDR3 DNA: TGTGCCAGCAGCTTTCGACAGGCCTTCCCTGGAAACACCATATATTTT. Its translation is CASSFRQAFPGNTIYF.

J is TRBJ1-5 and V is TRBV30; no clear D. This CDR3 region has 13 residues. V lost 0 bases and J lost 6, with 9 bases in between. Germline assignment: CDR1 GTSNPN and CDR2 SVGIG (reference sequence). In DNA form, the CDR3 reads TGTGCCTGGAGTGTAAGGGAGGGTCAGCCCCAGCATTTT. This translates into CAWSVREGQPQHF.

The V gene is TRBV29-1, the J gene TRBJ1-2, with no clear D. The germline V gene encodes CDR1 SQVTM and CDR2 ANQGSEA. CDR3 length equals 11 residues. With 5 bases removed from V and 4 bases from J, the gap between germline ends came to 8 bases. The CDR3 DNA reads TGCAGCGTTTGGGCAGGCTATGGCTACACCTTC. It is translated as CSVWAGYGYTF.

The genes are TRBV5-6 and TRBJ2-3; 7 nucleotides agree with TRBD1. The CDR3 extends over 15 amino acids. Germline V gene data show CDR1 as SGHDT and CDR2 as YYEEEE. Trimming removed 4 bases from V and 5 bases from J; junction bases left unmatched: 10. The CDR3: CASSPPRAGGDTQYF. For the CDR3, the DNA is TGTGCCAGCAGCCCCCCCAGGGCAGGGGGAGATACGCAGTATTTT.

This clone has just one count. V gene TRBV5-6 combines with J gene TRBJ2-3, with 9 bases identical to TRBD1. The V gene end was trimmed by 3 bases and the J gene end by 5 bases; junction bases not matched to a gene: 4. There are 14 residues in the CDR3. Germline CDR1 reads SGHDT; CDR2 reads YYEEEE. The DNA for the CDR3 is TGTGCCAGCAGCTGGACAGGGGATGGAGATACGCAGTATTTT. Amino acids: CASSWTGDGDTQYF.

This clone was observed a handful of times. The J gene is TRBJ1-4, the V gene TRBV19; D is perhaps TRBD1 (6 bases). Germline CDR1 is LNHDA and CDR2 is SQIVND (reference sequence). The V end was cut by 5 bases, the J end by 0 bases, with 28 bases between. The CDR3 is 21 residues long. The CDR3 loop is CASSPFGLLTGKPATNEKLFF. The CDR3 DNA sequence: TGTGCCAGTAGTCCATTTGGTTTATTAACAGGGAAACCTGCAACTAATGAAAAACTGTTTTTT. The variable domain in full, with the rest retrieved from reference TRBV19 and TRBJ1-4, is DGGITQSPKYLFRKEGQNVTLSCEQNLNHDAMYWYRQDPGQGLRLIYYSQIVNDFQKGDIAEGYSVSREKKESFPLTVTSAQKNPTAFYLCASSPFGLLTGKPATNEKLFFGSGTQLSVL.

The chain is built from TRBV7-8 and TRBJ1-5; D is ambiguous. V was pared by 0 bases and J by 1 base, with 7 bases between. CDR3 size: 15 residues. Germline CDR1 and CDR2: SGHVS and FQNEAQ. This chain's CDR3 is CASSLAPVSNQPQHF. Here the CDR3 DNA reads TGTGCCAGCAGCTTAGCTCCGGTCAGCAATCAGCCCCAGCATTTT.

The chain is built from TRBV2 and TRBJ2-6; TRBD2 is a possible D gene (6 bases). This CDR3 contains 15 residues. Germline-derived CDR1 and CDR2 are SNHLY and FYNNEI. V lost 3 bases to trimming and J lost 2 bases, with 8 bases between them. CDR3 in amino acids: CASSDPGAGANVLTF. The DNA of the CDR3 is TGTGCCAGCAGTGATCCGGGGGCTGGGGCCAACGTCCTGACTTTC.

This chain joins TRBV5-4 and TRBJ2-5; 7 bases are shared with TRBD1. The germline CDR1 and CDR2 sequences are SGHNT and YYREEE (reference sequence). V shed 3 bases and J 2 bases; nucleotides not matched to a gene: 4. This CDR3 is 14 amino acids long. The DNA of the CDR3 is TGTGCCAGCAGCTGGACAGGTCAACAAGAGACCCAGTACTTC. Translating it yields CASSWTGQQETQYF.

V gene TRBV21-1 combines with J gene TRBJ2-7; the D call of TRBD2 is as the table states it, not checked on the DNA. TRBV21-1 is termed a pseudogene. This CDR3 spans 15 amino acids. CDR3 amino acids: CARGKGLAGAYEQYF. The CDR3 DNA sequence: TGTGCCAGAGGGAAAGGACTAGCGGGAGCCTACGAGCAGTACTTC.

This clone was observed once. In DNA form, the CDR3 reads TGTGCCAGCAGTGGGATTGGCGGAGCCGGCACCGGGGAGCTGTTTTTT. It codes for CASSGIGGAGTGELFF. V is TRBV6-1 and J is TRBJ2-2, with no clear D. CDR3 length: 16 amino acids. The germline V gene encodes CDR1 MNHNS and CDR2 SASEGT. Trimming removed 4 bases from V and 4 bases from J, with 16 bases in between.

A remark on this clone: Germline is not matched at one junction end, which may reflect a read error. The chain employs TRBV7-7 and TRBJ2-7, with a weak D call TRBD2 (6 bases). Germline loops: CDR1 SSHAT, CDR2 FNYEAQ (reference sequence). The length of the CDR3 is 13 residues. CDR3 sequence: CASSSTKGLEQYF. For the CDR3, the DNA is TGTGCTAGCAGCTCAACCAAGGGACTCGAGCAGTACTTC.

The CDR3 DNA reads as TGCGCCAGCAGCTTGGAGATGGAGGACGCCCACGAGCAGTACTTC. Protein sequence: CASSLEMEDAHEQYF. The chain employs TRBV5-1 and TRBJ2-7; weak D call: TRBD2 (5 bases). Per the germline V gene, CDR1 is SGHRS and CDR2 is YFSETQ. This CDR3 is 15 amino acids long. Trimming shortened V by 0 bases and J by 5 bases, and 15 bases separated the two germline ends. Complete variable domain (other parts from reference TRBV5-1 and TRBJ2-7): KAGVTQTPRYLIKTRGQQVTLSCSPISGHRSVSWYQQTPGQGLQFLFEYFSETQRNKGNFPGRFSGRQFSNSRSEMNVSTLELGDSALYLCASSLEMEDAHEQYFGPGTRLTVT.